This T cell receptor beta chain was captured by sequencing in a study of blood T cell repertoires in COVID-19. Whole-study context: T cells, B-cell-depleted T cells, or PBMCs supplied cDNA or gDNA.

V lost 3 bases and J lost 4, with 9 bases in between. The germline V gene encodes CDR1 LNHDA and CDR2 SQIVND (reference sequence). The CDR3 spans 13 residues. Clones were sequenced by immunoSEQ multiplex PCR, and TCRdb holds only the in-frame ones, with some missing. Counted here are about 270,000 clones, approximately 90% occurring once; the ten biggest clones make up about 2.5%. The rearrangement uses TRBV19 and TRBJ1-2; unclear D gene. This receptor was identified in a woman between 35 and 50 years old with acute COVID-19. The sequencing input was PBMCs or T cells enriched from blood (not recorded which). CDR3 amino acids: CASSMAGSYGYTF. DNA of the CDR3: TGTGCCAGTAGTATGGCCGGGTCCTATGGCTACACCTTC.